These 11 T cell receptor beta chains originate from one sample sequenced in a study of CD8+ T cells in alopecia areata. RNA extraction and reverse transcription yielded cDNA as sequencing template. Measured with immunoSEQ multiplex PCR; TCRdb has only the in-frame clones, and not every one. The sample consists of about 76,000 clones, approximately 28% of them appearing once. The treatment denotes: oral pan-JAK inhibitor, 5-10 mg twice daily. The sample here was CD8+ T cells sorted from blood, taken at week 4, from a patient treated with tofacitinib. Receptors originate from a human donor with alopecia areata.

Only a few counts were recorded for this clone. This chain uses TRBV7-9 with TRBJ1-2, with D unresolved. Deletions cut 3 bases from V and 6 bases from J, with 8 bases between. Germline-derived CDR1 and CDR2 are SEHNR and FQNEAQ (reference sequence). CDR3 length equals 12 residues. The CDR3 region has the DNA TGTGCCAGCAGCTTCGGACGGAATGGCTACACCTTC. The encoded protein is CASSFGRNGYTF.

V gene TRBV5-1 combines with J gene TRBJ2-7, with D tentatively TRBD1 or TRBD2 (7 bases each). CDR1 is SGHRS and CDR2 is YFSETQ in the germline V gene. This CDR3 region has 15 residues. The V end lost 1 base, the J end lost 3 bases, and 14 bases lay between the germline ends. The CDR3 DNA sequence: TGCGCCAGCAGCTTGACGGCAGGGGGGGACTACGAGCAGTACTTC. Translation gives CASSLTAGGDYEQYF.

The V call is TRBV29-1, the J call TRBJ2-1; unclear D gene. This CDR3 is 11 amino acids long. Germline V CDR1 and CDR2: SQVTM, ANQGSEA. V dropped 8 bases and J dropped 6 bases, with 11 bases sitting between them. The CDR3 here is CSQLYGNEQFF. CDR3 nucleotide sequence: TGCAGCCAATTATATGGCAATGAGCAGTTCTTC.

This clone was seen a few times. This chain connects TRBV29-1 to TRBJ2-7, with TRBD1 matching 11 bases. Germline V gives CDR1 SQVTM, CDR2 ANQGSEA. Losses at the gene ends were 5 bases for V and 0 bases for J; bases not matched to a gene: 3. There are 14 residues in the CDR3. The CDR3, as DNA: TGCAGCGTTTCCGGGACAGGGGGCTCCTACGAGCAGTACTTC. Protein product: CSVSGTGGSYEQYF.

The table lists this clone with a few counts. The chain combines TRBV20-1 with TRBJ1-2; D gene ambiguous. This CDR3 is 11 amino acids long. Germline CDR1 reads DFQATT; CDR2 reads SNEGSKA (reference sequence). The ends were cut back, 3 bases at V and 5 bases at J, with 7 bases in the middle. CDR3 protein: CSASTEYGYTF. The CDR3 DNA follows: TGCAGTGCTAGTACAGAATATGGCTACACCTTC.

This clone has more than one count but fewer than ten. The chain links TRBV29-1 to TRBJ2-7; TRBD2 matches 9 bases. The CDR3 sequence is 14 residues long. Germline V gene sequence: CDR1 SQVTM, CDR2 ANQGSEA. V lost 2 bases, J lost 0 bases, and 2 bases stayed unmatched. CDR3 protein: CSVESSGNSYEQYF. For the CDR3, the DNA is TGCAGCGTTGAATCTAGCGGGAACTCCTACGAGCAGTACTTC.

Only a few counts were recorded for this clone. V gene TRBV4-1 combines with J gene TRBJ2-5, with 8 bases fitting TRBD2. V shed 3 bases, J shed 3 bases, and the junction held 9 bases outside the gene matches. This CDR3 has 16 residues. The germline gives CDR1 MGHRA, CDR2 YSYEKL. As DNA, the CDR3 is TGCGCCAGCAGCCAGGCCGGGACTAGGGAGGAAGAGACCCAGTACTTC. This gives the protein CASSQAGTREEETQYF.

This clone was seen only a few times. The chain links TRBV5-1 to TRBJ1-2; D perhaps matches TRBD1 (6 bases). Deletions cut 1 base from V and 7 bases from J, with 8 bases between. The CDR3 covers 12 residues. Germline V CDR1 and CDR2: SGHRS, YFSETQ. CDR3 residues: CASSLTGTGYTF. As DNA, the CDR3 is TGCGCCAGCAGCTTGACAGGGACTGGCTACACCTTC. Combining the CDR3 with reference TRBV5-1 and TRBJ1-2 gives the whole variable domain KAGVTQTPRYLIKTRGQQVTLSCSPISGHRSVSWYQQTPGQGLQFLFEYFSETQRNKGNFPGRFSGRQFSNSRSEMNVSTLELGDSALYLCASSLTGTGYTFGSGTRLTVV.

The chain uses TRBV11-2 and TRBJ2-1; TRBD2 agrees at 7 bases. Trimming removed 2 bases from V and 3 bases from J; junction bases left unmatched: 4. The CDR3 contains 15 residues. Germline CDR1 reads SGHAT; CDR2 reads FQNNGV. The CDR3 sequence is CASSLQAGFYNEQFF. CDR3 in DNA: TGTGCCAGCAGCTTACAAGCGGGATTCTACAATGAGCAGTTCTTC. The complete variable domain, with remaining parts taken from reference TRBV11-2 and TRBJ2-1, reads EAGVAQSPRYKIIEKRQSVAFWCNPISGHATLYWYQQILGQGPKLLIQFQNNGVVDDSQLPKDRFSAERLKGVDSTLKIQPAKLEDSAVYLCASSLQAGFYNEQFFGPGTRLTVL.

This clone has only a few counts. This chain uses TRBV29-1 with TRBJ1-2; D is possibly TRBD1 (5 bases). V lost 7 bases and J lost 8, with 14 bases in between. Germline V gene data show CDR1 as SQVTM and CDR2 as ANQGSEA. The CDR3 totals 11 residues. CDR3 amino acids: CSARSRDGYTF. The CDR3 DNA reads TGCAGCGCTCGTTCCAGGGACGGCTACACCTTC.

This clone was seen only a few times. The rearrangement joins TRBV29-1 to TRBJ2-1; the D gene is possibly TRBD1 (6 bases). This CDR3 spans 16 amino acids. Trimming pared 2 bases from V and 0 bases from J, leaving 14 bases between. Germline V gene data show CDR1 as SQVTM and CDR2 as ANQGSEA. The CDR3 DNA is TGCAGCGTTGAATTGACAGGACGGAGCTCCTACAATGAGCAGTTCTTC. Translated, it gives CSVELTGRSSYNEQFF.